The following is a T cell receptor beta chain sequence with its context. This clone was counted once. This clone's antigen is unknown. Base quality data are lacking; no much larger clone is found one base away. The data originate from a study of cytomegalovirus exposure and HLA in healthy donors (dated by TCRdb to about 2017). Some background on the complete study: An earlier analysis of some 600 of the donors reported about 280 Gb of sequence data and 117 million unique TCR beta sequences obtained from around 190 million T cells. Approximately 310 gigabases of sequencing data and approximately 85 million unique TCR sequences were included in an early release covering 550 to 650 HLA-typed donors. The genetic ancestry cluster associated with self-reported Caucasian donors included around 76% of the 398 genotyped donors. The study aimed to test whether cataloging public T cell receptors could reveal signatures of past pathogen exposure. The study used immunosequencing to profile the T cell repertoires of several hundred subjects and linked those repertoires to cytomegalovirus serostatus. A separate validation cohort of about 110 different subjects was used in addition to the approximately 640-subject first cohort. High-throughput TCR immunosequencing, statistical association of individual TCRs with disease status, and machine learning were combined to predict cytomegalovirus infection status. A later analysis re-analyzed previously published TCR beta repertoires from roughly 630 donors and added high-resolution HLA genotyping to study TCR occurrence patterns. Rather than drawing on any new phenotypic data, the later analysis identified candidate immune exposures from TCR beta sequences and the way those sequences occurred across donors. An earlier analysis of 450 to 750 of the donors used high-throughput TCR beta sequencing to judge whether each TCR beta V gene segment behaved as functional or pseudogenic. Donor age, sex, ethnicity and CMV serostatus were compiled alongside the repertoire data. In a later genetic analysis, genome-wide SNP genotypes for about 55% of the roughly 700 donors were used, and that subset was treated as a discovery cohort. All discovery cohort repertoires had been generated using a single sequencing platform. HLA typing covered class I and class II loci at four-digit resolution. The number of typed donors differed by locus: about 620-630 for A, B, C, DRB1 and DQB1; some 500 for DQA1; some 610 for DPA1; and roughly 450 for DPB1. A handful of DR-DQ haplotypes were handled as single units for association and clustering because linkage in the cohort was strong. Among about 390 genotyped donors of the cohort, an average of roughly 240,000 unique TCR beta nucleotide sequences were sequenced per donor, approximately 20% of them non-productive.

Broader findings and caveats from the paper: Correlated functional status among segregating V segments might be attributable to linkage disequilibrium, but an unknown experimental factor could not be ruled out. Sequencing depth was assumed to be roughly uniform across donors in the presence/absence analyses, though that assumption may not hold. In an earlier analysis of more than 500 of the donors, most TCR beta V segments appeared in productive rearrangements about 87% or about 30% of the time, broadly matching IMGT annotations. A later analysis found that TCR association rates varied across HLA loci, with DRB1 alleles showing the most associated TCRs and HLA-C alleles the fewest. Some IMGT-functional V segments, including TRBV6-2 and TRBV6-3, could not be told apart with the 87-base-pair reads, so those segments were excluded. In both the original and validation cohorts, the classifier was reported to diagnose cytomegalovirus status with high specificity and sensitivity. In a later analysis, several top co-occurrence clusters were reported to appear linked to parvovirus B19, influenza, CMV and Epstein-Barr virus. V-gene and J-gene trimming of TCR beta chains was associated with a missense DCLRE1C variant in a later genetic analysis, and the association was replicated in an independent cohort. A later analysis found that HLA-associated TCR beta chains were more clonally expanded and had lower generation probabilities than equally common non-associated chains. A few of the identified cytomegalovirus-associated TCR beta chains were confirmed in vitro to be specific for cytomegalovirus antigens. Because HLA typing was unavailable for some donors at each locus, only the typed subset was used in association tests. The authors suggested that the approach could potentially be extended to other disease states and immunological phenotypes. Because counts were too low, 15 to 20 rarely observed V segments, including chromosome 9 orphons, were excluded from the earlier analysis of fewer than 650 of the donors. A total of 150 or so TCR beta chains were listed by the study as associated with cytomegalovirus. When HLA alleles, especially DR and DQ, strongly co-occurred, attributing TCR associations to individual alleles was difficult. Most CMV-associated TCR beta chains appeared to be HLA-restricted in a later analysis, and the HLA associations seemed to be driven largely by CMV exposure. Immune exposure information for the cohort was limited to CMV serostatus. In this cohort, only TCR beta chains were sequenced, and detectable features were limited by the absence of alpha or paired-chain data. Across donors, most TCR sequences were observed very rarely, whereas some public TCRs were present in many individuals. A further reported finding was that TCR beta sequences accurately predicted the HLA-A and HLA-B alleles for most subjects in the first cohort. At a false discovery rate of 0.05, a later analysis linked approximately 18,000 TCR beta sequences to specific HLA alleles. A group of highly shared sequence variants was considered likely to be a technical artifact of the sequencing pipeline. Compared with the roughly 700-donor mean, donors in an Asian-associated ancestry cluster had fewer N-insertions in productive TCRs, according to a later genetic analysis.

In total, 600 or so healthy bone marrow donors made up the cohort. All cohort members were sampled while nominally healthy, although unrecorded immune exposures were likely present. The donor was CMV seronegative and was included in the group of about 350 seronegative cohort members. A peripheral blood sample was provided by each donor, and peripheral blood mononuclear cells were used for TCR beta sequencing. The Qiagen DNeasy Blood Extraction Kit was used to extract genomic DNA from the blood cell samples. CDR1 SGHNT and CDR2 YYREEE are derived from the germline V gene (reference sequence). Germline trimming: 4 bases from V, 5 bases from J; junction bases outside gene matches: 9. From the cysteine through the phenylalanine, the CDR3 covers 15 amino acids. This entry keeps only the CDR3 DNA: 45 bases, framed from base 1. Libraries came from the immunoSEQ multiplex PCR assay. The multiplex PCR relied on a mix of 60 forward primers for TCR Vbeta segments and 13 reverse primers for TCR Jbeta segments. The CDR3 region of rearranged TCR beta genes was amplified from genomic DNA with a multiplex PCR assay. On the Illumina HiSeq System, the amplified TCR beta libraries were sequenced as 87-base-pair reads. In the paper's pipeline: In a later analysis, tens of millions of unique TCR beta chains were counted across the approximately 670 repertoires, and roughly 11 million of these chains were shared by at least two donors. Raw reads were error-corrected and collapsed into unique sequences with a nearest-neighbor algorithm that merged closely related sequences to remove PCR and sequencing errors. Alignment of CDR3 sequences to IMGT reference sequences was used to assign V, D and J gene segments. For a sequence to be retained, a match of at least six nucleotides was required to both a V gene segment and a J gene segment. A rearrangement counted as productive if the CDR3 had no stop codons and remained in frame with V and J, and every other rearrangement counted as non-productive. CDR3 was defined by IMGT convention, running from the second conserved V-encoded cysteine to the conserved J-encoded phenylalanine. The earlier analysis of 450 to 750 of the donors excluded any sequence lacking an unambiguous match to a single V gene segment. In an earlier analysis of 450 to 750 of the donors, a V segment was called functional when productive rearrangements were above 56.7%, and segregating when the standard deviation between donors exceeded 5%. To diagnose cytomegalovirus status from the catalog of TCR beta chain sequences, a statistical classification framework was built. In a later analysis, V and J genes were assigned by comparing TCR nucleotide sequences against IMGT/GENE-DB human TR gene sequences. In a later analysis, CDR3 sequences and most-parsimonious VDJ recombination scenarios were assigned using the TCRdist pipeline. In a later analysis, each TCR beta chain was defined by its CDR3 amino acid sequence together with its V-gene family, and reads without a unique V-gene family were excluded. To address suspected cross-contamination and a sequencing artifact, a later analysis removed 450 to 700 highly shared, low-generation-probability nucleotide sequences. For each public chain, a later analysis derived a clonal expansion index from normalized ranks of inferred template counts within each repertoire. A later analysis computed generation probabilities with a VDJ recombination model fitted to out-of-frame rearrangements, and checked the results against IGoR. In a later analysis, TCR-TCR, TCR-HLA and TCR-CMV co-occurrence was scored with hypergeometric tests, and a repertoire-size bias correction was applied to TCR pairs. False discovery rates were estimated in a later analysis by permuting HLA or CMV assignments 20 times. In a later analysis, co-occurring TCRs were grouped using DBSCAN, with TCRdist sequence similarity added in when clustering inside HLA-allele-positive subsets. Co-occurrence clustering excluded repertoires with fewer than 30,000 or more than 120,000 public chains, plus five with anomalous nucleotide sharing. TCRdb stores this immuneACCESS table with in-frame sequences only. Part of the clones is absent; in the studies checked, under half of the shortfall reflects unresolved V genes, and no reason is known for the rest. The DNA gave D and trimming, while V, J and clone size come from that table. The sample table shows some 130,000 clones, and about 64% are seen once. In total, the top ten clones hold 2% to 3% of the sample.

The specimen was PBMCs. The sequence was obtained from a woman aged 40 to 49 in good health and CMV-seronegative. The chain employs TRBV5-4 and TRBJ2-1; 7 bases in the middle match TRBD2. The CDR3 region: CASSQTFAGDNEQFF. The nucleotide sequence is given as TGTGCCAGCAGCCAAACCTTTGCGGGGGACAATGAGCAGTTCTTC.